This T cell receptor (beta chain) was sequenced during a study of post-analysis software for immune sequencing data. Study-level information: Several disease courses (relapsing-remitting, secondary progressive and progressive-relapsing) of multiple sclerosis were included. Study findings and constraints: Strong same-batch co-clustering of samples appeared with F measure clustering. There were five TRBV segments more frequent in patients than controls, and TRBV5-6, TRBV5-1 and TRBV20-1 were among them. Significantly lower normalized Chao1 diversity was found in patients with multiple sclerosis relative to controls.

The CDR3 consists of 14 residues. V gave up 7 bases and J gave up 7 bases, with 14 bases separating them. Germline assignment: CDR1 SNHLY and CDR2 FYNNEI. The library was made from cDNA and included unique molecular identifiers. Between roughly 0.95 and 10 million T cells gave rise to approximately 520,000 cDNA molecules. MiXCR was run by TCRdb on the PCR reads, yielding one entry per CDR3 protein. Of roughly 430,000 distinct CDR3 sequences listed, 30% to 40% are singletons. With regard to this clonotype: The antigen is not known.

The sample was blood. J is TRBJ1-6 and V is TRBV2; D unresolved. The TCR comes from a girl aged 2-15 years with multiple sclerosis. The CDR3 nucleotides are TGTGCCAGCACCCGAGTTGAGCGAAATTCACCCCTCCACTTT. Its protein product is CASTRVERNSPLHF.